Listed below are T cell receptor beta chains from one sample, sequenced in a study of blood T cell repertoires in COVID-19. TCRdb's table, derived via immunoSEQ multiplex PCR, lists solely in-frame clones and lacks some. The table has 50,000 or so clones, 80% to 85% seen once. Sample: peripheral blood. The receptor set was obtained from a man aged 55-75 years with active COVID-19. Both conserved end residues are part of each CDR3. Fields, in order: V gene, D gene, J gene, CDR3 protein, CDR3 DNA. The D gene is left open where the match is weak.

TRBV4-1	TRBD2	TRBJ2-3	CASERVAGVTDTQYF	TGCGCCAGCGAGAGAGTAGCGGGAGTTACAGATACGCAGTATTTT
TRBV4-1	-	TRBJ2-3	CASSQREGTAYTDTQYF	TGCGCCAGCAGCCAACGGGAGGGGACAGCTTACACAGATACGCAGTATTTT
TRBV30	TRBD2	TRBJ2-3	CAWRRLAGISTDTQYF	TGTGCCTGGAGGAGACTAGCGGGAATCAGCACAGATACGCAGTATTTT
TRBV12-3/TRBV12-4	TRBD2	TRBJ2-5	CARSRGGVETQYF	TGTGCCCGCAGCCGGGGGGGGGTGGAGACCCAGTACTTC
TRBV3-1/TRBV3-2	TRBD1	TRBJ2-1	CASSPRQGAYNEQFF	TGTGCCAGCAGCCCCCGACAGGGGGCCTACAATGAGCAGTTCTTC
TRBV28	TRBD1	TRBJ1-4	CASRTGGSTNEKLFF	TGTGCCAGCAGGACAGGGGGATCCACTAATGAAAAACTGTTTTTT
TRBV12-1	-	TRBJ1-4	CASSWGQSTNEKLFF	TGTGCCAGCAGCTGGGGACAGTCAACTAATGAAAAACTGTTTTTT
TRBV5-1	-	TRBJ1-1	CASSSDPQGKKTEAFF	TGCGCCAGCAGCTCGGATCCCCAGGGTAAGAAAACTGAAGCTTTCTTT
TRBV27	TRBD1	TRBJ2-3	CASSLTGVKDTQYF	TGTGCCAGCAGCCTCACAGGGGTGAAAGATACGCAGTATTTT
TRBV7-6	TRBD1	TRBJ2-7	CASSPRDRSSYEQYF	TGTGCCAGCAGCCCCCGGGACAGGAGCTCCTACGAGCAGTACTTC
TRBV3-1/TRBV3-2	TRBD1	TRBJ1-6	CASSHDRGRNSPLHF	TGTGCCAGCAGCCATGACAGGGGACGAAATTCACCCCTCCACTTT
TRBV5-1	-	TRBJ1-2	CASSLDSAIYGYTF	TGCGCCAGCAGCCTAGACAGTGCAATCTATGGCTACACCTTC
TRBV6-5	-	TRBJ1-2	CASTEDLYGYTF	TGTGCCAGCACGGAGGACTTGTATGGCTACACCTTC
TRBV28	-	TRBJ1-6	CASSSQGRWSPLHF	TGTGCCAGCAGTTCACAGGGAAGGTGGTCACCCCTCCACTTT
TRBV27	TRBD2	TRBJ2-1	CASSRRERDEQFF	TGTGCCAGCTCTCGGCGGGAGCGCGATGAGCAGTTCTTC
TRBV20-1	-	TRBJ1-1	CSAYRVTEAFF	TGCAGTGCTTACAGGGTAACTGAAGCTTTCTTT
TRBV27	TRBD1	TRBJ2-2	CASSFGQGNTGELFF	TGTGCCAGCAGTTTCGGACAGGGTAACACCGGGGAGCTGTTTTTT
TRBV6-2/TRBV6-3	-	TRBJ2-3	CASSYSRLSSDTQYF	TGTGCCAGCAGTTACTCGAGGCTGTCATCAGATACGCAGTATTTT
TRBV13	-	TRBJ2-2	CASSSGGHTGELFF	TGTGCCAGCAGCTCCGGGGGGCACACCGGGGAGCTGTTTTTT
TRBV19	TRBD1	TRBJ2-3	CASRTGANTDTQYF	TGTGCCAGCCGGACAGGGGCGAACACAGATACGCAGTATTTT
TRBV20-1	-	TRBJ1-2	CSADSYGYTF	TGCAGTGCCGACAGTTATGGCTACACCTTC
TRBV7-9	TRBD2	TRBJ2-7	CASSSGRSGSTHEQYF	TGTGCCAGCAGCTCAGGTAGGAGCGGGAGTACCCACGAGCAGTACTTC
TRBV6-2/TRBV6-3	TRBD2	TRBJ2-5	CASSGSGDHRKTQYF	TGTGCCAGCAGTGGAAGCGGGGACCACAGGAAGACCCAGTACTTC
TRBV3-1/TRBV3-2	-	TRBJ2-2	CASSHYYSGELFF	TGTGCCAGCAGCCATTACTATTCCGGGGAGCTGTTTTTT
TRBV7-8	TRBD1	TRBJ1-1	CASSLYQGAEAFF	TGTGCCAGCAGCTTATACCAGGGGGCTGAAGCTTTCTTT